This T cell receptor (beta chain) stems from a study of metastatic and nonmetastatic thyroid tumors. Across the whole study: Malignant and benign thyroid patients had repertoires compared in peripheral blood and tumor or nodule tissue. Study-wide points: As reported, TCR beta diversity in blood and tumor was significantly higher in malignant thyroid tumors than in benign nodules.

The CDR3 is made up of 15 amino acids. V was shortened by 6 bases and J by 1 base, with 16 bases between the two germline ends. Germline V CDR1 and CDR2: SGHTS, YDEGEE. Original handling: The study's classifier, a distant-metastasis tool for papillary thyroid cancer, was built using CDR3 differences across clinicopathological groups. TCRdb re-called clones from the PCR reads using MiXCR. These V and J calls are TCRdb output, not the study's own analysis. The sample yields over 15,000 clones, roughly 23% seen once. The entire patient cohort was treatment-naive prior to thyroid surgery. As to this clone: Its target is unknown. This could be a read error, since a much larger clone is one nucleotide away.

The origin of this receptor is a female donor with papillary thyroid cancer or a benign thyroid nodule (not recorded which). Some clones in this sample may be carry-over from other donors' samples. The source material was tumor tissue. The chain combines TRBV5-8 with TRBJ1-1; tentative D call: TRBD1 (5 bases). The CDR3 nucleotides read TGTGCCAGCAACTCTATGAACGGGGCGAACACTGAAGCTTTCTTT. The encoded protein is CASNSMNGANTEAFF.